What follows are 20 T cell receptor beta chains derived from one specimen sequenced in a study of blood T cell repertoires in COVID-19 (dated by TCRdb to the early 2020s). The library was obtained by the immunoSEQ multiplex PCR assay. The table was pulled from immuneACCESS by TCRdb, which kept in-frame rearrangements only. Such tables lose some clones; where checked, under half of the loss comes from unresolved V genes, and the rest has no known cause. In all, the sample holds some 220,000 clones, and 80% to 95% of those were seen once. The ten largest clones represent roughly 0.89% of the sample. Material for sequencing was peripheral blood. Every receptor here comes from a man aged 25 to 40 with COVID-19, enrolled during active disease.

The chain couples TRBV10-2 to TRBJ2-5; D is unclear. The CDR3 is 11 amino acids. Germline CDR1 and CDR2: WSHSY and SAAADI. V was pared by 3 bases and J by 5 bases, with 4 bases between. The CDR3 DNA follows: TGCGCCAGCAGTGAACGGGAGACCCAGTACTTC. Amino acids: CASSERETQYF.

The chain links TRBV2 to TRBJ1-2; D possibly corresponds to TRBD1 (6 bases). Between the trimmed V and J ends, which lost 3 bases and 4 bases, there was a span of 18 bases. CDR3 length equals 16 residues. Germline assignment: CDR1 SNHLY and CDR2 FYNNEI. CDR3 nucleotides: TGTGCCAGCAGTGATTCGGACAGCCTTGACCCCTATGGCTACACCTTC. This encodes CASSDSDSLDPYGYTF.

This chain uses TRBV5-1 with TRBJ1-5; the D gene is possibly TRBD1 (6 bases). CDR1 and CDR2 from the germline V gene are SGHRS and YFSETQ. This CDR3 region has 14 residues. V was cut by 0 bases and J by 6 bases, with 10 bases left in between. The CDR3 sequence: CASSLAQGGQPQHF. DNA for the CDR3: TGCGCCAGCAGCTTGGCCCAAGGGGGTCAGCCCCAGCATTTT.

This rearrangement joins TRBV25-1 to TRBJ1-1; maybe TRBD1 (5 bases). The CDR3 runs to 15 residues. Germline-derived CDR1 and CDR2 are MGHDK and SYGVNS. The V gene lost 8 bases and the J gene lost 4 bases, with 20 bases spanning the gap. In DNA form, the CDR3 reads TGTGCCAGCTCCCCCGCTGGGGGAGGGCGCACTGAAGCTTTCTTT. It translates to CASSPAGGGRTEAFF.

The CDR3 nucleotides are TGCGCCAGCAGCCATAACAGGAACACTGAAGCTTTCTTT. Amino acid sequence: CASSHNRNTEAFF. J is TRBJ1-1 and V is TRBV4-1; no reliable D call. Germline lookup yields CDR1 MGHRA and CDR2 YSYEKL. The length of the CDR3 is 13 residues. V was shortened by 3 bases and J by 1 base, with 6 bases between the two germline ends.

The genes are TRBV5-1 and TRBJ2-2; 14 positions match TRBD2. Germline assignment: CDR1 SGHRS and CDR2 YFSETQ. This CDR3 spans 18 amino acids. Unmatched junction bases numbered 4, after V lost 3 bases and J lost 0 bases. CDR3 coding DNA: TGCGCCAGCAGCTATGGGACTAGCGGGGGCCCGAACACCGGGGAGCTGTTTTTT. Its protein is CASSYGTSGGPNTGELFF.

There are a few counts of this clone. The gene calls are TRBV5-6 and TRBJ1-2, with a possible D match to TRBD1 (5 bases). The CDR3 is 14 residues long. Trimming removed 5 bases at V and 2 bases at J, with 13 bases between. Per the germline V gene, CDR1 is SGHDT and CDR2 is YYEEEE. This CDR3 reads CASSPGGTNYGYTF. The CDR3, as DNA: TGTGCCAGCAGTCCCGGGGGAACCAACTATGGCTACACCTTC.

The chain links TRBV5-1 to TRBJ2-7; 9 bases match TRBD1. The V segment lost 0 bases and the J segment 2 bases; nucleotides outside the gene matches: 6. Germline CDR1 SGHRS, CDR2 YFSETQ. The CDR3 covers 16 residues. The chain's CDR3 is CASSLGRTGETYEQYF. The DNA of the CDR3 is TGCGCCAGCAGCTTGGGCAGGACAGGGGAGACCTACGAGCAGTACTTC.

This chain joins TRBV6-5 and TRBJ2-3, with TRBD1 as a possible D gene (6 bases). Trimming removed 2 bases at V and 2 bases at J, with 11 bases between. The V gene's germline CDR1 is MNHEY and CDR2 SVGAGI. The CDR3 contains 15 residues. In DNA form, the CDR3 reads TGTGCCAGCAGTTACACAGGGTCGGTCACAGATACGCAGTATTTT. It specifies CASSYTGSVTDTQYF.

This rearrangement joins TRBV5-1 to TRBJ1-1; tentative D call: TRBD1 (6 bases). Trimming took off 10 bases at V and 4 bases at J, with 14 bases between the two ends. CDR3 length: 12 residues. CDR1 and CDR2 (germline): SGHRS, YFSETQ. CDR3 sequence: CAVRDTGTEAFF. The CDR3 region has the DNA TGCGCCGTTCGGGACACGGGCACTGAAGCTTTCTTT.

The chain joins TRBV3-1 (or the pseudogene TRBV3-2) to TRBJ2-3, with 9 bases identical to TRBD2. The CDR3 extends over 16 amino acids. Germline CDR1 and CDR2: LGHDT and YNNKEL (reference sequence). Trimming cost V 0 bases and J 8 bases; bases outside gene matches: 9. DNA of the CDR3: TGTGCCAGCAGCCAAGAGCGGGGGGGTGGGCATTCTACGCAGTATTTT. It codes for CASSQERGGGHSTQYF.

CDR3 residues: CASKGDRGSQYF. CDR3 DNA sequence: TGCGCCAGCAAGGGGGACAGGGGGTCCCAGTACTTC. This chain links TRBV10-2 with TRBJ2-5; 11 bases are a match to TRBD1. The V and J ends lost 7 bases and 9 bases, in that order; junction bases with no gene match: 4. The CDR3 contains 12 residues. Germline CDR1 and CDR2: WSHSY and SAAADI.

The gene calls are TRBV2 and TRBJ1-1; 10 bases align to TRBD1. Germline V gene sequence: CDR1 SNHLY, CDR2 FYNNEI. Germline trimming cut 6 bases from V and 4 bases from J; bases unmatched to any gene: 2. This CDR3 has 13 amino acids. The CDR3 bases are TGTGCCAGCAGGACAGGGGGCTTCACTGAAGCTTTCTTT. The encoded protein is CASRTGGFTEAFF.

The CDR3 region is CASSLEQAGYGYTF. The CDR3 nucleotides are TGTGCCAGCAGTTTAGAACAGGCTGGCTATGGCTACACCTTC. This chain connects TRBV28 to TRBJ1-2, with D possibly matching TRBD1 (5 bases). Germline CDR1 is MDHEN and CDR2 is SYDVKM. This CDR3 has 14 residues. The V gene lost 2 bases and the J gene lost 4 bases, with 11 bases spanning the gap.

This clone was recorded a few times. The genes are TRBV5-1 and TRBJ2-7; D is possibly TRBD1 (5 bases). The CDR3 is 16 residues long. CDR1 and CDR2 (germline): SGHRS, YFSETQ. V was trimmed by 0 bases and J by 7 bases, leaving 20 bases between them. The CDR3 DNA follows: TGCGCCAGCAGCTTGGGAGTAGCTCATCAGGGTCGGGAGCAGTACTTC. The encoded protein is CASSLGVAHQGREQYF.

The V and J genes are TRBV30 and TRBJ1-2, with TRBD1 as a possible D gene (5 bases). Germline CDR1 reads GTSNPN; CDR2 reads SVGIG (reference sequence). Trimming cost V 0 bases and J 7 bases, with 12 bases left between them. This CDR3 comprises 13 residues. The CDR3 DNA is TGTGCCTGGAGTGTACGTGGGGCTCTTGGCTACACCTTC. It encodes CAWSVRGALGYTF.

The genes are TRBV28 and TRBJ2-5; TRBD2 matches at 8 bases. The CDR3 contains 13 residues. CDR1 is MDHEN and CDR2 is SYDVKM in the germline V gene. The junction had 6 bases not matched to a gene; V was cut back by 7 bases and J by 5 bases. The CDR3 DNA reads TGTGCCAGCATGACTAGCGTGGGGGAGACCCAGTACTTC. Residues: CASMTSVGETQYF.

The chain joins TRBV9 to TRBJ2-2, with a weak D call TRBD2 (6 bases). The V and J ends lost 0 bases and 4 bases respectively, with 13 bases between them. Germline lookup yields CDR1 SGDLS and CDR2 YYNGEE. This CDR3 comprises 16 residues. DNA for the CDR3: TGTGCCAGCAGCGTAGCTGGGGGAGGTAGCACCGGGGAGCTGTTTTTT. Translated: CASSVAGGGSTGELFF.

The chain links TRBV5-1 to TRBJ1-3; D is perhaps TRBD1 (6 bases). Germline CDR1 is SGHRS and CDR2 is YFSETQ. This CDR3 region has 13 residues. Between the trimmed V and J ends, which lost 0 bases and 9 bases, there was a span of 10 bases. The CDR3 loop reads CASSLGQEATIYF. In DNA, the CDR3 is TGCGCCAGCAGCTTGGGACAGGAGGCCACCATATATTTT.

The chain is built from TRBV20-1 and TRBJ1-5; 7 bases are shared with TRBD1. The CDR3 has 14 amino acids. CDR1 DFQATT and CDR2 SNEGSKA come from the germline V gene (reference sequence). The ends lost 3 bases at V and 4 bases at J; junction bases unmatched: 6. The chain's CDR3 is CSASPGQQNQPQHF. In nucleotides, the CDR3 is TGCAGTGCTAGTCCGGGACAGCAGAATCAGCCCCAGCATTTT.